A selection of T cell receptor beta chains follows, all from one sample in a study of blood T cell repertoires in COVID-19. TCRdb's copy holds only in-frame clones and misses some; the assay was immunoSEQ multiplex PCR. The repertoire holds 200,000 to 250,000 clones, with approximately 86% as singletons. What was sequenced was peripheral blood. The receptor source for this set is a woman aged 25-40 years who had recovered from COVID-19. Each CDR3 is given with its conserved first and last residue. A D gene is named only where the DNA matches it firmly. Not all rows give a size; the values are once, few, many and, for expanded clones, a class.

j_call v_call clone_size d_call cdr3_length cdr3_aa cdr3_nt
TRBJ2-7 TRBV19 NA NA 16 CASSIRDQGQIYEQYF TGTGCCAGTAGTATACGAGATCAAGGACAGATCTACGAGCAGTACTTC
TRBJ1-6 TRBV11-2 few NA 13 CASSLDRVSPLHF TGTGCCAGCAGCTTAGATCGGGTTTCACCCCTCCACTTT
TRBJ1-5 TRBV7-3 NA TRBD1 20 CASSQPPDRGQPNSNQPQHF TGTGCCAGCAGCCAACCACCGGACAGGGGCCAGCCAAATAGCAATCAGCCCCAGCATTTT
TRBJ2-7 TRBV7-2 few TRBD1 15 CASSGGQASSYEQYF TGTGCCAGCAGCGGGGGACAGGCGAGCTCCTACGAGCAGTACTTC
TRBJ1-2 TRBV7-2 NA NA 13 CASSPGRGYGYTF TGTGCCAGCAGCCCCGGGAGGGGCTATGGCTACACCTTC
TRBJ2-2 TRBV9 NA NA 14 CASSVVRGSGELFF TGTGCCAGCAGCGTAGTTCGGGGGTCCGGGGAGCTGTTTTTT
TRBJ2-7 TRBV4-1 NA TRBD2 16 CASSQDIAGAAYEQYF TGCGCCAGCAGCCAAGATATAGCGGGGGCCGCATACGAGCAGTACTTC
TRBJ1-1 TRBV5-1 few NA 17 CASSSLTGPVMNTEAFF TGCGCCAGCAGCTCCCTGACAGGTCCCGTAATGAACACTGAAGCTTTCTTT
TRBJ2-7 TRBV7-9 NA TRBD2 14 CASSLDGGNPEQYF TGTGCCAGCAGCTTAGACGGGGGGAACCCCGAGCAGTACTTC
TRBJ2-2 TRBV5-4 NA TRBD2 15 CASSLERGVTGELFF TGTGCCAGCAGCTTAGAGCGGGGGGTAACCGGGGAGCTGTTTTTT
TRBJ2-7 TRBV18 NA NA 11 CASSPDKKQYF TGTGCCAGCTCACCCGACAAAAAGCAGTACTTC